A selection of T cell receptor beta chains follows, all from one sample in a study of T cells in Graves' hyperthyroidism and ophthalmopathy. A single record per CDR3 protein comes from TCRdb applying MiXCR to the multiplex PCR reads. Here the sample spans 650,000 to 700,000 distinct CDR3 sequences, around 15% being singletons. The sequencing sample was made of blood. All receptors derive from a man between 50 and 59 years old with Graves' hyperthyroidism. The CDR3 runs from the conserved cysteine through the conserved F or W. The D gene is left open where the match is weak. Rows may omit the clone size; those that give it use once, few, many or a size class.

v_call,d_call,j_call,clone_size,cdr3_aa,cdr3_nt
TRBV20-1,TRBD1,TRBJ2-3,.,CSATPVSRGLTDTQYF,TGCAGTGCCACCCCAGTATCCAGGGGGCTCACAGATACGCAGTATTTT
TRBV11-3,.,TRBJ2-2,.,CASSLVFPGELSF,TGTGCCAGCAGCTTAGTTTTCCCCGGGGAGCTGTCTTTT
TRBV6-1,TRBD2,TRBJ2-1,few,CASIASGRHEQFF,TGTGCCAGCATCGCTAGCGGGAGGCATGAGCAGTTCTTC
TRBV5-8,TRBD2,TRBJ2-3,few,CASSPGTSSSTDTQYF,TGTGCCAGCAGCCCGGGGACTAGCAGTAGCACAGATACGCAGTATTTT
TRBV9,TRBD2,TRBJ2-1,few,CASSPAGDEQFF,TGTGCCAGCAGTCCAGCGGGAGATGAGCAGTTCTTC
TRBV2,.,TRBJ2-5,many,CASSDARTTTLTQYF,TGTGCCAGCAGTGATGCCCGGACTACCACTTTGACCCAGTACTTC
TRBV20-1,TRBD2,TRBJ2-3,few,CSAREGREGPDTQYF,TGCAGTGCTAGGGAGGGTCGGGAGGGCCCAGATACGCAGTATTTT
TRBV6-1,.,TRBJ1-5,.,CASSSTVPIGQPQHF,TGTGCCAGCAGCTCGACAGTCCCAATAGGCCAGCCCCAGCATTTT
TRBV27,.,TRBJ2-3,many,CASRGRTPSTDTQYF,TGTGCCAGCAGGGGTCGGACACCTAGCACAGATACGCAGTATTTT
TRBV6-2/TRBV6-3,.,TRBJ1-5,few,CTSTVLNQPQHF,TGTACCAGCACGGTCCTTAATCAGCCCCAGCATTTT
TRBV30,.,TRBJ1-1,many,CAWSATTEAFF,TGTGCCTGGAGTGCAACAACTGAAGCTTTCTTT
TRBV19,.,TRBJ2-7,few,CASSNRRGAGSSSYEQYF,TGTGCCAGTAGTAATCGCAGGGGAGCGGGCTCGAGCTCCTACGAGCAGTACTTC
TRBV7-2,TRBD2,TRBJ2-3,many,CASSATSGNSDTQYF,TGTGCCAGCAGCGCGACTAGCGGGAACTCAGATACGCAGTATTTT
TRBV7-8,.,TRBJ2-1,many,CASSLRASYNEQFF,TGTGCCAGCAGCCTCAGGGCGTCCTACAATGAGCAGTTCTTC
TRBV3-1,.,TRBJ1-1,.,CASSLNSINTEAFF,TGTGCCAGCAGCCTCAACAGCATCAACACTGAAGCTTTCTTT
TRBV5-1,TRBD2,TRBJ2-1,few,CASSWALGGRHHEQFF,TGCGCCAGCAGCTGGGCATTGGGCGGGAGACATCATGAGCAGTTCTTC
TRBV2,.,TRBJ1-5,.,CASNSRGGNQPQHF,TGTGCCAGCAATAGCAGGGGAGGTAATCAGCCCCAGCATTTT
TRBV11-3,TRBD2,TRBJ2-3,once,CASSLAGGSYTQYF,TGTGCCAGCAGCTTAGCTGGCGGGAGTTATACGCAGTATTTT
TRBV28,TRBD2,TRBJ2-5,.,CASSLYISGSGETQYF,TGTGCCAGCAGTTTATACATTAGCGGGAGTGGGGAGACCCAGTACTTC
TRBV7-9,.,TRBJ2-6,many,CASSSWGTSGANVLTF,TGTGCCAGCAGCTCGTGGGGGACCTCTGGGGCCAACGTCCTGACTTTC
TRBV10-3,.,TRBJ2-6,.,CAISEAFRSARSGANVLTF,TGTGCCATCAGTGAGGCCTTTAGGTCAGCACGCTCTGGGGCCAACGTCCTGACTTTC
TRBV19,.,TRBJ2-2,.,CASTSGRGNTGELFF,TGTGCCAGTACCTCGGGAAGGGGTAACACCGGGGAGCTGTTTTTT
TRBV7-8,TRBD1,TRBJ2-7,.,CASSSLSTRYRGPLSAYEQYF,TGTGCCAGCAGCTCCTTGTCCACTCGTTATAGGGGGCCCCTATCCGCCTACGAGCAGTACTTC
TRBV14,.,TRBJ1-6,few,CASSQGLVSDSPLHF,TGTGCCAGCAGCCAAGGGTTGGTGAGCGATTCACCCCTCCACTTT
TRBV27,TRBD2,TRBJ2-7,few,CASSRLAGGSEQYF,TGTGCCAGCAGTAGACTAGCGGGAGGGAGCGAGCAGTACTTC
TRBV28,.,TRBJ1-1,.,CASSSDPMNTEAFF,TGTGCCAGCAGTTCGGATCCCATGAACACTGAAGCTTTCTTT
TRBV4-1,TRBD2,TRBJ2-1,.,CASSQETASGIYDEQFF,TGCGCCAGCAGCCAAGAAACGGCTAGCGGGATATATGATGAGCAGTTCTTC
TRBV28,TRBD2,TRBJ2-2,.,CASSLPAGGEVGELFF,TGTGCCAGCAGTTTACCTGCGGGAGGGGAGGTCGGGGAGCTGTTTTTT
TRBV11-2,.,TRBJ2-2,many,CASSLTLVTANTGELFF,TGTGCCAGCAGCTTAACTTTGGTGACAGCGAACACCGGGGAGCTGTTTTTT
TRBV28,.,TRBJ2-7,many,CASGRTYEQYF,TGTGCCAGCGGTAGGACCTACGAGCAGTACTTC
TRBV20-1,.,TRBJ2-5,many,CSARVSLLAREETQYF,TGCAGTGCTAGAGTATCGTTGCTAGCGAGGGAAGAGACCCAGTACTTC
TRBV3-1,TRBD2,TRBJ2-1,.,CASSQDKIAGGSYNEQFF,TGTGCCAGCAGCCAAGATAAGATAGCGGGAGGCTCCTACAATGAGCAGTTCTTC
TRBV11-2,TRBD2,TRBJ2-7,many,CASSSASGIVYEQYF,TGTGCCAGCAGCTCAGCTAGCGGGATCGTCTACGAGCAGTACTTC
TRBV10-3,TRBD2,TRBJ2-1,.,CAIRLAGVNEQFF,TGTGCCATCAGACTAGCGGGAGTGAATGAGCAGTTCTTC
TRBV3-1,.,TRBJ2-1,.,CASSHTGSYNEQFF,TGTGCCAGCAGCCACACAGGGTCCTACAATGAGCAGTTCTTC